The present T cell receptor (beta chain) was sequenced within a study of shared clonotypes between healthy human individuals. At the level of the study: The study enrolled a couple of women and a few men aged 18 to 49.

Only CD45RO-negative cells positively selected for CCR7 counted as naive CD8 cells, so terminally differentiated effector memory CD45RA+ cells were excluded. Donation came from healthy HIV-negative adults that had no recent acute infections or vaccinations. Sorted-subset replicate PCRs used approximately 180 ng of genomic DNA. This amount corresponded to 30,000 to 35,000 T cell genomes. Measured with immunoSEQ multiplex PCR; TCRdb has only the in-frame clones, and not every one. The profile shows about 1.9 million clones, just under 95% of them singletons. The germline V gene encodes CDR1 SGHKS and CDR2 YYEKEE (reference sequence). Between the trimmed V and J ends, which lost 6 bases and 4 bases, there was a span of 18 bases. The CDR3 runs to 15 residues.

The chain joins TRBV5-5 to TRBJ2-3; D gene uncertain. The sample consisted of naive CD8+ T cells from PBMCs. This clonotype was sampled from a young man in good health. Some clones in this sample may be carry-over from other donors' samples. The chain's CDR3 is CASNVPSTVPDTQYF. CDR3 nucleotide sequence: TGTGCCAGCAACGTTCCTTCAACAGTACCAGATACGCAGTATTTT.